The present TCR beta chain was sequenced within a study of T cells in Graves' hyperthyroidism and ophthalmopathy. Study-level background: Peripheral blood collection took place at initial diagnosis, before any treatment. Study observations and caveats: Researchers report that a 13 V-J model separated ophthalmopathy from stable hyperthyroidism.

Cells are PBMCs isolated from over 7.5 ml of fresh blood. The CDR3 spans 19 residues. Germline V CDR1 and CDR2: SEHNR, FQNEAQ (reference sequence). The V end was cut by 5 bases, the J end by 6 bases, with 29 bases between. Comment on this clonotype: The antigen is unknown.

There were TCR beta CDR3 regions amplified from RNA transcripts. A set of HTBI primers served as the primers for a first-round RT-PCR of the TCR CDR3. One entry per CDR3 protein results from TCRdb running MiXCR on the multiplex PCR reads. The sample has almost 500,000 distinct CDR3 sequences, 22% seen once; the top ten hold approximately 49%. The clonotype was recovered from a woman in her 70s with Graves' ophthalmopathy. The chain combines TRBV7-9 with TRBJ1-5, with TRBD1 as a possible D gene (6 bases). Sequenced: blood. The CDR3 DNA sequence: TGTGCCAGCAGCCCGGGACGGTTACAGGGACTTAGGGCCGGTCAGCCCCAGCATTTT. It is translated as CASSPGRLQGLRAGQPQHF.